These 7 T cell receptor beta chains were all obtained from the same sample, sequenced in a study of identical twins. One entry per CDR3 protein results from TCRdb running MiXCR on the 5' RACE reads. The sample records around 220,000 distinct CDR3 sequences, 10% being singletons. Input material: memory T cells sorted from blood. All receptors come from a man aged 50 to 59 in good health.

This clonotype was observed a handful of times. This rearrangement joins TRBV5-1 to TRBJ2-1; 12 nucleotides align to TRBD2. The CDR3 spans 18 residues. The germline V gene has CDR1 SGHRS and CDR2 YFSETQ. The V segment lost 1 base and the J segment 0 bases; nucleotides outside the gene matches: 5. CDR3 amino acids: CASSLWASGGASYNEQFF. For the CDR3, the DNA is TGCGCCAGCAGCTTGTGGGCTAGCGGGGGGGCCTCCTACAATGAGCAGTTCTTC.

This clonotype was seen more than once but under ten times. V gene TRBV20-1 combines with J gene TRBJ2-1, with TRBD2 matching over 11 bases. Germline assignment: CDR1 DFQATT and CDR2 SNEGSKA (reference sequence). The CDR3 totals 17 residues. The ends lost 1 base at V and 4 bases at J; junction bases unmatched: 9. Written as DNA, the CDR3 is TGCAGTGCTAGAGGGCTAGCGGGGGGACGTTATTACAATGAGCAGTTCTTC. Translating gives CSARGLAGGRYYNEQFF.

This clonotype was detected many times. V is TRBV24-1 and J is TRBJ2-1; TRBD1 matches at 9 bases. J was trimmed by 5 bases and V by 4 bases; bases with no gene match: 5. Looked up from germline, CDR1 is KGHDR and CDR2 is SFDVKD. This CDR3 is 15 amino acids long. DNA of the CDR3: TGTGCCACCAGTGAGTCGGGACAGGGCGACAATGAGCAGTTCTTC. It codes for CATSESGQGDNEQFF.

This clonotype was seen a handful of times. The chain carries TRBV7-9 and TRBJ2-7; D may be TRBD1 (6 bases). Per the germline V gene, CDR1 is SEHNR and CDR2 is FQNEAQ (reference sequence). This CDR3 has 15 amino acids. Trimming removed 5 bases from V and 5 bases from J, with 19 bases in between. The CDR3 coding sequence is TGTGCCAGCAGCGAGACGATTAGGGGGACCGACGAGCAGTACTTC. Translated: CASSETIRGTDEQYF.

The chain couples TRBV6-5 to TRBJ1-3; D is unclear. CDR3 length: 12 amino acids. CDR1 and CDR2 (germline): MNHEY, SVGAGI. The CDR3 nucleotides are TGTGCAGTCTTCACGGAGGGAAACACCATATATTTT. This sequence encodes CAVFTEGNTIYF.

J is TRBJ2-7 and V is TRBV20-1; no reliable D call. The germline V gene has CDR1 DFQATT and CDR2 SNEGSKA (reference sequence). There are 14 residues in the CDR3. Trimming removed 4 bases at V and 5 bases at J, with 18 bases between. The CDR3 sequence is CSAKDLDPVDEQYF. CDR3 DNA sequence: TGCAGTGCTAAAGACCTAGATCCTGTCGACGAGCAGTACTTC.

Many counts were recorded for this clonotype. The CDR3 region has the DNA TGTGCCAGCAGCTTGATGTGGTCGGGACGTGCTGAAAAACTGTTTTTT. Translated, it gives CASSLMWSGRAEKLFF. The gene calls are TRBV5-6 and TRBJ1-4, with D perhaps matching TRBD1 (5 bases). Germline values: CDR1 SGHDT, CDR2 YYEEEE. The CDR3 length is 16 residues. The V end lost 1 base, the J end lost 7 bases, and 17 bases lay between the germline ends.